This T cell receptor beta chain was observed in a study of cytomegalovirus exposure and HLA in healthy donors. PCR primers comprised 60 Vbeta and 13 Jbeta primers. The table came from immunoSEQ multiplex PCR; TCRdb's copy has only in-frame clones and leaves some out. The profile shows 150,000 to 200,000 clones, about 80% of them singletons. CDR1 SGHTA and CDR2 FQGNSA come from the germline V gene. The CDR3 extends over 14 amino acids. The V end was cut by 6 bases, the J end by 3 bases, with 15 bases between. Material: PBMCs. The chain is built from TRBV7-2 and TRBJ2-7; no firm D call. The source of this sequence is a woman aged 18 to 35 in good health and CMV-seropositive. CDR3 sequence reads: CASSVTGSLYEQYF. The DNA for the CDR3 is TGTGCCAGCAGTGTCACCGGGTCCCTCTACGAGCAGTACTTC.